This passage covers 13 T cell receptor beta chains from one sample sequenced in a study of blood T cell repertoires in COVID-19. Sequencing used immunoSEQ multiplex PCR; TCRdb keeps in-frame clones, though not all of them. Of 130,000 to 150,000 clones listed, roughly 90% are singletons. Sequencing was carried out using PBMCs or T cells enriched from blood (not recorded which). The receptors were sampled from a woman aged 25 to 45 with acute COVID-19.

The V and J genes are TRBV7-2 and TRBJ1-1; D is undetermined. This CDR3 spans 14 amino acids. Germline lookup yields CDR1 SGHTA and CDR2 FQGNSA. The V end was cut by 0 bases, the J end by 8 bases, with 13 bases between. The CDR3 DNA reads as TGTGCCAGCAGCTTAGCCACAGCTTCCCCCGAAGCTTTCTTT. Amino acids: CASSLATASPEAFF.

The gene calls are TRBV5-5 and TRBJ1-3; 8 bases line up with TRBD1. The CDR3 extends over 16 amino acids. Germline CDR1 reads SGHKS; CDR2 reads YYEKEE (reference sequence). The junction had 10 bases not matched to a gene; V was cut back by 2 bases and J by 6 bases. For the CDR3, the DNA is TGTGCCAGCAGCTTATCGGGCCGACAGGGGACAAACACCATATATTTT. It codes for CASSLSGRQGTNTIYF.

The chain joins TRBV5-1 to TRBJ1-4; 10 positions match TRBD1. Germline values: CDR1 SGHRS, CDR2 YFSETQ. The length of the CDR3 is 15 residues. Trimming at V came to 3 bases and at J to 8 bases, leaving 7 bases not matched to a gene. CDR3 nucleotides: TGCGCCAGCAGCTGGACGGGACAGGGGAAAGAAAAACTGTTTTTT. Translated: CASSWTGQGKEKLFF.

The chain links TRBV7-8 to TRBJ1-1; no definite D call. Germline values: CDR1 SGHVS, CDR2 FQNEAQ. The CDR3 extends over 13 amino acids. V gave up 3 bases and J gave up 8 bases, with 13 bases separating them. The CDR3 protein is CASSFSRFTEAFF. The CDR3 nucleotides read TGTGCCAGCAGCTTTAGTCGCTTTACGGAAGCTTTCTTT.

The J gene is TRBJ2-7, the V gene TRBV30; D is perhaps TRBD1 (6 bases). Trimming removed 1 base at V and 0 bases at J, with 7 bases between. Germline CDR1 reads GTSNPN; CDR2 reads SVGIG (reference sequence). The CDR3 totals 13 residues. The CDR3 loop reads CAWSGQDSYEQYF. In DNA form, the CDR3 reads TGTGCCTGGAGTGGACAGGACTCCTACGAGCAGTACTTC.

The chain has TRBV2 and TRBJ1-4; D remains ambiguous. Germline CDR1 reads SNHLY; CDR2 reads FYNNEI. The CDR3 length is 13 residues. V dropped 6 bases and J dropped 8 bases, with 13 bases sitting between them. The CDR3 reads CASRRPNQEKLFF. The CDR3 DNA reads TGTGCCAGCAGGCGGCCAAACCAGGAAAAACTGTTTTTT.

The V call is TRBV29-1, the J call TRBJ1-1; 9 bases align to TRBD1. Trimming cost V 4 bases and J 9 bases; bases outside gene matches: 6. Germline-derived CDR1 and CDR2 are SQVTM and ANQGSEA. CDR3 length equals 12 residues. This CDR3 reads CSVGGGQGKAFF. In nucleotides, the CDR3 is TGCAGCGTTGGCGGGGGACAGGGTAAAGCTTTCTTT.

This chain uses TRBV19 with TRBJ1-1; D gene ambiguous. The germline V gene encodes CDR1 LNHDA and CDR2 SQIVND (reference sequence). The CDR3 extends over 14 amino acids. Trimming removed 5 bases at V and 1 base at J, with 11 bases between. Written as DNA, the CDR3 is TGTGCCAGTAGTTTCTCTTCTTCGAACACTGAAGCTTTCTTT. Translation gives CASSFSSSNTEAFF. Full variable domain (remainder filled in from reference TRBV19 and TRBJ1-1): DGGITQSPKYLFRKEGQNVTLSCEQNLNHDAMYWYRQDPGQGLRLIYYSQIVNDFQKGDIAEGYSVSREKKESFPLTVTSAQKNPTAFYLCASSFSSSNTEAFFGQGTRLTVV.

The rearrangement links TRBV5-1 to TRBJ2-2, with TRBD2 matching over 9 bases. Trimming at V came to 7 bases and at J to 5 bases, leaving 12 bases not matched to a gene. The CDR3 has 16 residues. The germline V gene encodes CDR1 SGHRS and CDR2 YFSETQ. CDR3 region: CASGHGSGSPTGELFF. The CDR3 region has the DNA TGCGCCAGCGGCCATGGTAGCGGGAGCCCGACCGGGGAGCTGTTTTTT.

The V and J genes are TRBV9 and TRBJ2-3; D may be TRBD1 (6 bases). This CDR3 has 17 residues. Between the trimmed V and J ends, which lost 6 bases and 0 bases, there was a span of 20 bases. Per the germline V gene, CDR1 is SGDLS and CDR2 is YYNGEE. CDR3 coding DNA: TGTGCCAGCACCGTGTGGGATGGGACAACCAGCACAGATACGCAGTATTTT. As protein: CASTVWDGTTSTDTQYF.

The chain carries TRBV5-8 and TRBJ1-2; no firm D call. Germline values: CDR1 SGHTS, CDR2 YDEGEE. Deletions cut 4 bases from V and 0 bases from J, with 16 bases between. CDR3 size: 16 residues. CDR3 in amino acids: CASSPGSLLANYGYTF. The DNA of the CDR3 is TGTGCCAGCAGCCCGGGATCTCTTTTAGCTAACTATGGCTACACCTTC.

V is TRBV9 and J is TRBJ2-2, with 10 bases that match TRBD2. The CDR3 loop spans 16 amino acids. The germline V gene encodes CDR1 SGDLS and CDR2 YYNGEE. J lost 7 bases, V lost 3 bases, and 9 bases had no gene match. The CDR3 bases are TGTGCCAGCAGCGGTCAATATGGACTAGCGGTCGGGGAGCTGTTTTTT. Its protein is CASSGQYGLAVGELFF.

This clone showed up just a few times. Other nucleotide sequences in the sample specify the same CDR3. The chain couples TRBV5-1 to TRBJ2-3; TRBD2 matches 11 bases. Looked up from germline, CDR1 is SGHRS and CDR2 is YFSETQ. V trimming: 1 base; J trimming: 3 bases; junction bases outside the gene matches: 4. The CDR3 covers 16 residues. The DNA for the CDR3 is TGCGCCAGCAGCTTGCGTCTAGCGGGAGGTACAGATACGCAGTATTTT. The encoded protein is CASSLRLAGGTDTQYF. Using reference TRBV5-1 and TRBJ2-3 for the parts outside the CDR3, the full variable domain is KAGVTQTPRYLIKTRGQQVTLSCSPISGHRSVSWYQQTPGQGLQFLFEYFSETQRNKGNFPGRFSGRQFSNSRSEMNVSTLELGDSALYLCASSLRLAGGTDTQYFGPGTRLTVL.